The 27 T cell receptor beta chains reported below all come from one sample, sequenced in a study of T cells in Graves' hyperthyroidism and ophthalmopathy. RNA transcripts served as the template for amplifying TCR beta CDR3 regions. The HTBI primer set served for first-round RT-PCR of the TCR CDR3. Each CDR3 protein gets one entry after TCRdb re-called the multiplex PCR reads with MiXCR. The sample includes about 720,000 distinct CDR3 sequences, around 20% of them seen just once. Sequencing was performed on blood. The receptors derive from a woman between 45 and 65 years old with Graves' hyperthyroidism that later progressed to Graves' ophthalmopathy.

The chain links TRBV6-2 or TRBV6-3 to TRBJ2-7, with D possibly matching TRBD1 (5 bases). The CDR3 contains 13 residues. The V end was cut by 2 bases, the J end by 4 bases, with 9 bases between. The germline CDR1 and CDR2 sequences are MNHEY and SVGEGT. The CDR3 loop is CASSYLAGYEQYF. For the CDR3, the DNA is TGTGCCAGCAGTTACCTTGCAGGGTACGAGCAGTACTTC.

The V call is TRBV5-4, the J call TRBJ2-5, with no clear D. The CDR3 contains 14 residues. Germline assignment: CDR1 SGHNT and CDR2 YYREEE (reference sequence). V gave up 2 bases and J gave up 1 base, with 9 bases separating them. CDR3 sequence (DNA): TGTGCCAGCAGCTTTGACCTTCTCCAAGAGACCCAGTACTTC. This gives the protein CASSFDLLQETQYF.

The V gene is TRBV10-3, the J gene TRBJ2-3; 8 positions match TRBD2. Germline assignment: CDR1 ENHRY and CDR2 SYGVKD. This CDR3 contains 16 residues. V shed 0 bases, J shed 3 bases, and the junction held 5 bases outside the gene matches. The CDR3 loop reads CAISESGSGGTDTQYF. In nucleotides, the CDR3 is TGTGCCATCAGTGAGTCAGGAAGCGGGGGAACAGATACGCAGTATTTT.

The chain has TRBV4-1 and TRBJ1-1, with 9 bases matching TRBD1. The trim removed 2 bases at V and 4 bases at J, leaving 5 bases unmatched. Germline loops: CDR1 MGHRA, CDR2 YSYEKL. CDR3 length equals 15 residues. The CDR3 sequence is CASSQRDRESTEAFF. Here the CDR3 DNA reads TGCGCCAGCAGCCAAAGGGACAGGGAGAGCACTGAAGCTTTCTTT.

In its sample, this clonotype was seen a few times. The chain employs TRBV29-1 and TRBJ2-3, with D hard to call. V dropped 7 bases and J dropped 6 bases, with 11 bases sitting between them. This CDR3 has 11 residues. Germline V gives CDR1 SQVTM, CDR2 ANQGSEA. CDR3 loop: CSAGVGDTQYF. CDR3 bases: TGCAGCGCTGGAGTGGGGGATACGCAGTATTTT.

CDR3 sequence: CSASESGIYEQYF. The DNA of the CDR3 is TGCAGTGCTTCCGAGAGCGGGATCTACGAGCAGTACTTC. The V call is TRBV20-1, the J call TRBJ2-7; 7 nucleotides match TRBD2. CDR1 is DFQATT, CDR2 SNEGSKA, per germline (reference sequence). Trimming removed 5 bases from V and 3 bases from J; junction bases left unmatched: 7. CDR3 size: 13 residues.

In its sample, this clonotype was seen many times. The rearrangement links TRBV12-3 or TRBV12-4 to TRBJ1-5; D ambiguous. This CDR3 has 13 amino acids. Trimming left V 3 bases short and J 5 bases short, with 8 bases between. The DNA of the CDR3 is TGTGCCAGCAGTTTGGGAACCCATCAGCCCCAGCATTTT. Its protein is CASSLGTHQPQHF.

This clonotype has just a few counts. The CDR3 DNA is TGTGCCACCAGCAGAGTGGGGGGTAGCGAGCTAGCCAAAAACATTCAGTACTTC. This codes for CATSRVGGSELAKNIQYF. The chain joins TRBV15 to TRBJ2-4; D may be TRBD2 (6 bases). This CDR3 comprises 18 residues. Germline-derived CDR1 and CDR2 are LNHNV and YYDKDF (reference sequence). V lost 1 base, J lost 0 bases, and 16 bases lay in between.

This clonotype was picked up many times. The chain carries TRBV12-3 or TRBV12-4 and TRBJ1-5; no clear D gene. V was trimmed by 6 bases and J by 5 bases, leaving 17 bases between them. This CDR3 spans 15 amino acids. In nucleotides, the CDR3 is TGTGCCAGCAGCTTGTCCGGCGCAACGTATCAGCCCCAGCATTTT. Translation: CASSLSGATYQPQHF.

This clonotype was detected ten times or more. V usage is TRBV13 and J usage is TRBJ2-1, with unresolved D. CDR1 is PRHDT and CDR2 is FYEKMQ in the germline V gene (reference sequence). The ends were cut back, 5 bases at V and 2 bases at J, with 7 bases in the middle. The CDR3 consists of 13 residues. The CDR3 bases are TGTGCCAGCAGCCCTGAGACCTACAATGAGCAGTTCTTC. It translates to CASSPETYNEQFF.

This clonotype was seen at least ten times. The rearrangement links TRBV6-1 to TRBJ1-1, with TRBD1 as a possible D gene (5 bases). The CDR3 runs 17 residues. CDR1 is MNHNS and CDR2 is SASEGT in the germline V gene. V was cut by 5 bases and J by 0 bases, with 19 bases left in between. The CDR3 DNA reads TGTGCCAGCAGTCGGGCCTCGGGACGGATGCTGAACACTGAAGCTTTCTTT. Translating gives CASSRASGRMLNTEAFF.

The chain has TRBV15 and TRBJ1-4, with 8 bases lining up with TRBD1. The CDR3 covers 15 residues. Trimming removed 2 bases from V and 4 bases from J; junction bases left unmatched: 3. Germline V CDR1 and CDR2: LNHNV, YYDKDF (reference sequence). The CDR3 is CATSRRDRINEKLFF. The CDR3 nucleotides are TGTGCCACCAGCAGAAGGGACAGGATTAATGAAAAACTGTTTTTT.

In this sample, this clonotype turned up a few times. V usage is TRBV19 and J usage is TRBJ2-7; 7 bases fit TRBD1. Trimming at V came to 5 bases and at J to 5 bases, leaving 9 bases not matched to a gene. The CDR3 is 14 residues long. Germline V gives CDR1 LNHDA, CDR2 SQIVND (reference sequence). The CDR3 DNA is TGTGCCAGTAGTTACCGGACAGGTTGGGACGAGCAGTACTTC. Encoded protein: CASSYRTGWDEQYF.

V and J are TRBV11-2 and TRBJ1-1; 7 bases match TRBD1. Germline loops: CDR1 SGHAT, CDR2 FQNNGV. The V and J ends lost 1 base and 0 bases, in that order; junction bases with no gene match: 8. The CDR3 totals 17 residues. The CDR3 DNA is TGTGCCAGCAGCTTAGCACCGGTACAGGGGCTGAACACTGAAGCTTTCTTT. As protein: CASSLAPVQGLNTEAFF. Combining the CDR3 with reference TRBV11-2 and TRBJ1-1 gives the whole variable domain EAGVAQSPRYKIIEKRQSVAFWCNPISGHATLYWYQQILGQGPKLLIQFQNNGVVDDSQLPKDRFSAERLKGVDSTLKIQPAKLEDSAVYLCASSLAPVQGLNTEAFFGQGTRLTVV.

In this sample, this clonotype turned up many times. The V gene is TRBV5-5, the J gene TRBJ2-3, with D perhaps assigned TRBD1 or TRBD2 (5 bases each). Trimming pared 3 bases from V and 1 base from J, leaving 15 bases between. Germline assignment: CDR1 SGHKS and CDR2 YYEKEE (reference sequence). The CDR3 runs 16 residues. CDR3: CASSSGPNEGTDTQYF. DNA of the CDR3: TGTGCCAGCAGCTCGGGACCAAATGAGGGCACAGATACGCAGTATTTT.

The chain links TRBV9 to TRBJ1-2, with 7 bases lining up with TRBD1. Per the germline V gene, CDR1 is SGDLS and CDR2 is YYNGEE. J was trimmed by 2 bases and V by 5 bases; bases with no gene match: 12. The CDR3 is made up of 16 amino acids. The CDR3 DNA follows: TGTGCCAGCAGGGGAGGACACACAGGGGAGAACTATGGCTACACCTTC. Its translation: CASRGGHTGENYGYTF.

In the case of this clonotype: A single base separates this from a much larger clone, so it may be a read error. The V call is TRBV3-1, the J call TRBJ2-7; 9 bases agree with TRBD2. The germline gives CDR1 LGHDT, CDR2 YNNKEL (reference sequence). The CDR3 extends over 15 amino acids. V dropped 0 bases and J dropped 7; count of bases not matched to a gene: 7. CDR3 sequence: CASSQESGGPDEQYF. CDR3 nucleotides: TGTGCCAGCAGCCAAGAAAGCGGGGGGCCCGATGAGCAGTACTTC.

The chain links TRBV3-1 to TRBJ1-2; D is possibly TRBD1 (5 bases). This CDR3 region has 15 residues. Germline CDR1 and CDR2: LGHDT and YNNKEL (reference sequence). V was clipped by 0 bases and J by 6 bases, with 14 bases between them. For the CDR3, the DNA is TGTGCCAGCAGCCAAGATAGCAGGGACTGGGATGGCTACACCTTC. This translates into CASSQDSRDWDGYTF. The full variable domain, its missing parts supplied by reference TRBV3-1 and TRBJ1-2, is DTAVSQTPKYLVTQMGNDKSIKCEQNLGHDTMYWYKQDSKKFLKIMFSYNNKELIINETVPNRFSPKSPDKAHLNLHINSLELGDSAVYFCASSQDSRDWDGYTFGSGTRLTVV.

This clonotype was seen a few times. Since the CDR3 does not end with the conserved phenylalanine or tryptophan, this likely comes from a read error. The V call is TRBV12-3 or TRBV12-4, the J call TRBJ1-1; D is unclear. This CDR3 is built from 13 residues. V was trimmed by 7 bases and J by 0 bases, leaving 9 bases between them. CDR3 coding DNA: TGTGCCAGCACTCGGGAATTGAACACTGAAGCTTTCTCT. It codes for CASTRELNTEAFS.

Regarding this clonotype: A much larger clone differs from this one at a single base, so this may be a read error. The chain has TRBV7-2 and TRBJ1-1; D gene uncertain. Germline V gene data show CDR1 as SGHTA and CDR2 as FQGNSA. The length of the CDR3 is 14 residues. The V gene lost 5 bases and the J gene lost 8 bases, with 18 bases spanning the gap. The CDR3 DNA sequence: TGTGCCAGCAGCCTTAGGATTCAAGATGTCGAAGCTTTCTTT. This sequence encodes CASSLRIQDVEAFF. The variable domain in full, completed from reference TRBV7-2 and TRBJ1-1, reads GAGVSQSPSNKVTEKGKDVELRCDPISGHTALYWYRQSLGQGLEFLIYFQGNSAPDKSGLPSDRFSAERTGGSVSTLTIQRTQQEDSAVYLCASSLRIQDVEAFFGQGTRLTVV.

This clonotype has ten or more counts. In DNA form, the CDR3 reads TGTGCCAGCAGCCAAGAATCAAGGGGGCGGCAGCCCCAGCATTTT. Translation: CASSQESRGRQPQHF. J is TRBJ1-5 and V is TRBV4-2, with TRBD1 matching 7 bases. In germline, CDR1 is LGHNA, CDR2 YNFKEQ. The CDR3 is made up of 15 amino acids. Trimming at V came to 0 bases and at J to 7 bases, leaving 6 bases not matched to a gene.

This clonotype was counted a few times. The chain is built from TRBV9 and TRBJ2-2; 10 bases are shared with TRBD2. Germline lookup yields CDR1 SGDLS and CDR2 YYNGEE. The V segment lost 4 bases and the J segment 7 bases; nucleotides outside the gene matches: 13. The length of the CDR3 is 17 residues. The chain's CDR3 is CASSPRGAGGPGGELFF. CDR3 sequence (DNA): TGTGCCAGCAGCCCCAGGGGAGCGGGGGGGCCAGGCGGGGAGCTGTTTTTT.

This clonotype was counted a few times. This sequence joins TRBV13 and TRBJ1-6, with 7 bases that match TRBD1. The ends lost 5 bases at V and 0 bases at J; junction bases unmatched: 10. Germline CDR1 is PRHDT and CDR2 is FYEKMQ (reference sequence). The CDR3 contains 18 residues. The CDR3 coding sequence is TGTGCCAGCAGCAGCCTGACAGGGCTTCTCTCCTATAATTCACCCCTCCACTTT. Amino acids: CASSSLTGLLSYNSPLHF.

The table lists this clonotype with many counts. The chain uses TRBV12-3 or TRBV12-4 and TRBJ1-1; D is undetermined. The CDR3 loop spans 13 amino acids. Trimming stripped 4 bases from V and 4 bases from J, with 10 bases between. The CDR3 DNA reads as TGTGCCAGCAGTTCGGGAAGAACCACTGAAGCTTTCTTT. Translating it yields CASSSGRTTEAFF.

Only a few counts were recorded for this clonotype. The chain uses TRBV20-1 and TRBJ2-7; TRBD2 matches 9 bases. The V gene end was trimmed by 1 base and the J gene end by 2 bases; junction bases not matched to a gene: 3. Germline V gives CDR1 DFQATT, CDR2 SNEGSKA (reference sequence). The CDR3 is made up of 14 amino acids. CDR3 bases: TGCAGTGCTAGAGTCGGCGGGGGGGCCTACGAGCAGTACTTC. Its translation is CSARVGGGAYEQYF.

This clonotype has ten or more counts. The chain links TRBV11-2 to TRBJ2-1, with D unclear. Trimming took 7 bases from V and 0 from J, leaving 13 bases between them. Germline lookup yields CDR1 SGHAT and CDR2 FQNNGV. The CDR3 contains 15 residues. CDR3 residues: CASNVGWGSYNEQFF. The CDR3 DNA reads TGTGCCAGCAACGTCGGATGGGGCTCCTACAATGAGCAGTTCTTC. The full variable domain, rest sourced from reference TRBV11-2 and TRBJ2-1, is EAGVAQSPRYKIIEKRQSVAFWCNPISGHATLYWYQQILGQGPKLLIQFQNNGVVDDSQLPKDRFSAERLKGVDSTLKIQPAKLEDSAVYLCASNVGWGSYNEQFFGPGTRLTVL.

This clonotype was found many times. V gene TRBV15 combines with J gene TRBJ2-7, with TRBD1 matching 9 bases. V shed 0 bases and J 7 bases; nucleotides not matched to a gene: 10. Germline lookup yields CDR1 LNHNV and CDR2 YYDKDF (reference sequence). There are 16 residues in the CDR3. This chain's CDR3 is CATSRDPYTGGQEQYF. As DNA, the CDR3 is TGTGCCACCAGCAGAGATCCGTATACAGGGGGCCAGGAGCAGTACTTC.